The count of the clone carrying this T cell receptor beta chain is one. Its antigen remains unknown. Germline CDR1 MNHEY, CDR2 SVGAGI. V dropped 8 bases and J dropped 2 bases, with 15 bases sitting between them. The CDR3 sequence is 14 residues long. These data are taken from a study of T cell responses to AZD1222 COVID-19 vaccine. The protocol was immunoSEQ multiplex PCR, while the TCRdb copy is restricted to in-frame clones and leaves out a portion. The sample contains fewer than 200,000 clones, more than 85% of which appear only once. Overall study results and limits: The donor group comprised mostly white British people and more females; the analysis possibly underestimated clonal diversity.

The source material was peripheral blood, sampled 28 days after the second AZD1222 dose. This chain uses TRBV6-5 with TRBJ1-2; D not certain. The receptor's source is an adult who received the AZD1222 COVID-19 vaccine. CDR3 in DNA: TGTGCCAGCGAGGCACCTCTGCCAAACTATGGCTACACCTTC. Translating it yields CASEAPLPNYGYTF.